The rows below give T cell receptor beta chains drawn from one sample of a study of cytotoxic CD8 clonotypes in ibrutinib-treated CLL. Libraries were prepared by immunoSEQ multiplex PCR; TCRdb keeps only in-frame clonotypes and omits some of them. The sample holds about 130,000 clones, 80% to 90% seen once. The material was PBMCs, obtained after 24 months of ibrutinib treatment. These TCRs come from a human donor with chronic lymphocytic leukemia. The CDR3 runs from the conserved cysteine through the conserved F or W. D genes are given only for firm matches. Size values are once, few and many counts, or a class for expanded clones, and some rows have none.

>TRBV4-1|NA|TRBJ2-3|TRBD2
CASSPTGAGRSDTQYF
TGCGCCAGCAGCCCGACGGGAGCGGGGCGCTCCGATACGCAGTATTTT
>TRBV7-2|NA|TRBJ2-7|NA
CASSSPSVPYEQYF
TGTGCCAGCAGTTCCCCCTCGGTTCCCTACGAGCAGTACTTC
>TRBV7-3|NA|TRBJ2-2|TRBD2
CASSLGLATGELFF
TGTGCCAGCAGCTTGGGACTAGCCACCGGGGAGCTGTTTTTT
>TRBV6-5|NA|TRBJ2-7|TRBD1
CASSHPTGDYEQYF
TGTGCCAGCAGTCACCCGACAGGGGACTACGAGCAGTACTTC
>TRBV7-2|NA|TRBJ2-1|NA
CASSVGQFNEQFF
TGTGCCAGCAGCGTAGGACAGTTCAATGAGCAGTTCTTC
>TRBV5-8|NA|TRBJ2-1|NA
CASSLESYNEQFF
TGTGCCAGCAGCTTGGAAAGCTACAATGAGCAGTTCTTC
>TRBV28|NA|TRBJ2-7|NA
CATNRETYEQYF
TGTGCCACCAACAGGGAGACCTACGAGCAGTACTTC
>TRBV9|NA|TRBJ1-1|NA
CASSEGTGDPQAFF
TGTGCCAGCAGCGAAGGGACCGGGGACCCTCAGGCTTTCTTT
>TRBV6-5|NA|TRBJ2-5|TRBD1
CASSSPTGTGQETQYF
TGTGCCAGCAGTTCCCCGACCGGGACAGGGCAAGAGACCCAGTACTTC
>TRBV5-4|NA|TRBJ2-3|NA
CASSLGGASSDTQYF
TGTGCCAGCAGCTTGGGGGGGGCATCATCAGATACGCAGTATTTT
>TRBV7-6|NA|TRBJ2-7|NA
CASSPTPAYEQYF
TGTGCCAGCAGCCCCACACCTGCCTACGAGCAGTACTTC
>TRBV6-5|NA|TRBJ2-7|TRBD2
CASVDSGGANEQYF
TGTGCCAGCGTAGACAGCGGGGGGGCAAACGAGCAGTACTTC
>TRBV5-6|NA|TRBJ1-4|NA
CASSSPKTVGEKLFF
TGTGCCAGCAGCTCACCGAAGACAGTGGGGGAAAAACTGTTTTTT
>TRBV6-5|NA|TRBJ1-2|NA
CASSYPGTYGYTF
TGTGCCAGCAGTTACCCAGGGACATATGGCTACACCTTC
>TRBV28|NA|TRBJ1-5|NA
CASSLRGRGSGYQPQHF
TGTGCCAGCAGTTTAAGGGGAAGGGGAAGCGGCTATCAGCCCCAGCATTTT
>TRBV19|NA|TRBJ1-5|NA
CASRGDVNNQPQHF
TGTGCCAGTCGAGGGGACGTCAACAATCAGCCCCAGCATTTT
>TRBV11-3|NA|TRBJ1-1|NA
CASSFARETEAFF
TGTGCCAGCAGCTTCGCTAGGGAGACTGAAGCTTTCTTT
>TRBV12-5|NA|TRBJ2-1|NA
CASAVIGTSIYNEQFF
TGTGCTAGTGCCGTGATCGGGACATCAATCTACAATGAGCAGTTCTTC
>TRBV9|NA|TRBJ2-7|NA
CASSVGAVSYEQYF
TGTGCCAGCAGCGTCGGGGCCGTCTCCTACGAGCAGTACTTC
>TRBV7-3|NA|TRBJ2-7|NA
CASSQKSRGSEQYF
TGTGCCAGCAGCCAAAAGTCCAGGGGCTCAGAGCAGTACTTC
>TRBV6-5|NA|TRBJ2-7|TRBD2
CASSYWTSGSYEQYF
TGTGCCAGCAGTTACTGGACTAGCGGCTCCTACGAGCAGTACTTC
>TRBV19|NA|TRBJ2-7|NA
CASSRDVGEQYF
TGTGCCAGTAGTAGGGACGTAGGCGAGCAGTACTTC
>TRBV13|NA|TRBJ1-1|NA
CASRETGGNTEAFF
TGTGCCAGCAGGGAGACAGGCGGGAACACTGAAGCTTTCTTT
>TRBV27|NA|TRBJ1-3|NA
CASSPDKGRPLGNTIYF
TGTGCCAGCAGCCCGGATAAAGGACGGCCTCTCGGAAACACCATATATTTT
>TRBV15|NA|TRBJ1-1|TRBD1
CATSREPGQGTEAFF
TGTGCCACCAGCAGGGAGCCGGGACAGGGCACTGAAGCTTTCTTT
>TRBV19|NA|TRBJ1-5|NA
CASRGLGNQPQHF
TGTGCCAGTAGGGGACTGGGCAATCAGCCCCAGCATTTT
>TRBV4-1|NA|TRBJ1-3|TRBD1
CASSQDRDRGRNTIYF
TGCGCCAGCAGCCAAGATAGGGACAGGGGAAGAAACACCATATATTTT
>TRBV4-2|NA|TRBJ1-2|NA
CASSQDSVANYGYTF
TGTGCCAGCAGCCAAGATTCGGTAGCTAACTATGGCTACACCTTC
>TRBV2|NA|TRBJ1-2|NA
CASRGLGSPYGYTF
TGTGCCAGCAGGGGTCTTGGAAGCCCCTATGGCTACACCTTC
>TRBV7-6|NA|TRBJ1-4|NA
CASSLEGWGAGEKLFF
TGTGCCAGCAGCTTAGAGGGGTGGGGCGCGGGTGAAAAACTGTTTTTT
>TRBV6-5|NA|TRBJ2-2|NA
CASSYPGSNTGELFF
TGTGCCAGCAGTTACCCAGGTTCTAACACCGGGGAGCTGTTTTTT
>TRBV28|NA|TRBJ2-1|NA
CASSGAGISYNEQFF
TGTGCCAGCAGTGGGGCGGGCATCTCCTACAATGAGCAGTTCTTC
>TRBV7-2|NA|TRBJ2-7|TRBD1
CASSADRGVREQYF
TGTGCCAGCAGCGCAGACAGGGGGGTGAGGGAGCAGTACTTC
>TRBV28|once|TRBJ1-6|NA
CASRMSNSPLHF
TGTGCCAGCCGGATGTCTAATTCACCCCTCCACTTT
>TRBV28|once|TRBJ2-7|TRBD2
CASSSPSSGREGEQYF
TGTGCCAGCAGTTCTCCCTCTAGCGGGAGGGAAGGCGAGCAGTACTTC
>TRBV7-2|NA|TRBJ2-3|NA
CASSLAPTGPYTDTQYF
TGTGCCAGCAGCTTAGCTCCCACAGGGCCTTACACAGATACGCAGTATTTT
>TRBV5-8|NA|TRBJ1-2|TRBD1
CASSWDRGNYGYTF
TGTGCCAGCAGTTGGGACAGGGGGAACTATGGCTACACCTTC
>TRBV10-3|NA|TRBJ2-1|NA
CAIRDDRLVHNEQFF
TGTGCCATCAGGGACGACAGGCTGGTCCACAATGAGCAGTTCTTC
>TRBV18|NA|TRBJ1-4|TRBD1
CASSPAGDRWISNEKLFF
TGTGCCAGCTCACCGGCGGGGGACAGGTGGATTTCTAATGAAAAACTGTTTTTT
>TRBV9|NA|TRBJ1-2|NA
CASEALGPSGYGYTF
TGTGCCAGCGAAGCCCTTGGTCCTTCTGGCTATGGCTACACCTTC
>TRBV15|NA|TRBJ1-1|TRBD1
CATSSDRGNTEAFF
TGTGCCACCAGCAGCGACAGGGGGAACACTGAAGCTTTCTTT
>TRBV28|NA|TRBJ1-2|NA
CASSFPPGQRNYGYTF
TGTGCCAGCAGTTTCCCTCCGGGACAACGAAACTATGGCTACACCTTC
>TRBV28|NA|TRBJ1-1|TRBD1
CASSIGGLNTEAFF
TGTGCCAGCAGTATAGGGGGCCTGAACACTGAAGCTTTCTTT
>TRBV7-8|NA|TRBJ2-2|NA
CASSPGDGGFRELFF
TGTGCCAGCAGCCCCGGGGACGGTGGTTTTAGGGAGCTGTTTTTT
>TRBV4-2|NA|TRBJ2-5|NA
CASSPDQETQYF
TGTGCCAGCAGCCCAGACCAAGAGACCCAGTACTTC
>TRBV27|few|TRBJ2-7|TRBD2
CASSFGGRAWNEQYF
TGTGCCAGCAGTTTTGGTGGGAGGGCCTGGAACGAGCAGTACTTC
>TRBV4-2|NA|TRBJ2-7|NA
CASSRGTGDYEQYF
TGTGCCAGCAGCCGTGGGACTGGTGACTACGAGCAGTACTTC
>TRBV28|NA|TRBJ2-1|NA
CASSNHPPGLNNEQFF
TGTGCCAGCAGTAACCACCCCCCCGGGCTGAACAATGAGCAGTTCTTC
>TRBV6-6|NA|TRBJ2-7|NA
CASSYSGGSYEQYF
TGTGCCAGCAGTTACTCAGGGGGATCCTACGAGCAGTACTTC
>TRBV9|few|TRBJ1-3|NA
CASSPPGLSGNTIYF
TGTGCCAGCAGCCCCCCAGGACTCTCTGGAAACACCATATATTTT
>TRBV18|NA|TRBJ2-1|NA
CASSPPALTYNEQFF
TGTGCCAGCTCACCACCGGCCCTAACCTACAATGAGCAGTTCTTC
>TRBV6-5|NA|TRBJ2-7|TRBD1
CASSAGTVIPYEQYF
TGTGCCAGCAGTGCTGGGACAGTCATCCCCTACGAGCAGTACTTC